This T cell receptor (beta chain) was observed in a study of neoadjuvant anti-PD-1 for oral cavity cancer. The J segment lost 4 bases and the V segment lost 4 bases, leaving 4 bases of the junction unmatched. CDR3 length: 13 amino acids. Germline assignment: CDR1 SGDLS and CDR2 YYNGEE. Clones were sequenced by immunoSEQ multiplex PCR, and TCRdb holds only the in-frame ones, with some missing. Among 14,000 or so clones listed, around 70% were seen once. This receptor was identified in a person aged 40 to 85 with oral cavity squamous cell carcinoma. This sequence joins TRBV9 and TRBJ2-5; 7 bases match TRBD2. Sequences were derived from PBMCs, sampled before nivolumab (anti-PD-1) treatment. The CDR3 DNA reads TGTGCCAGCAGCCCTAGCGGAGGAGAGACCCAGTACTTC. This translates into CASSPSGGETQYF.